These 16 T cell receptor beta chains originate from one sample sequenced in a study of T-cell reconstitution after alpha-beta-depleted transplantation in children. Preparation of the TCRbeta library involved a method that used unique molecular identifiers. One entry per CDR3 protein results from TCRdb running MiXCR on the PCR reads. The sample carries fewer than 1 million distinct CDR3 sequences, approximately 15% recorded once. Sequencing was performed on PBMCs, mostly from graft donor cells, taken 360 days after TCRalphabeta/CD19-depleted stem cell transplant. These receptors were collected from a male patient under 18 who had a stem cell transplant for acute lymphoblastic leukemia, so the T cells may come from the graft donor.

The J gene is TRBJ2-5, the V gene TRBV5-1, with 10 bases matching TRBD2. Germline trimming cut 2 bases from V and 7 bases from J; bases unmatched to any gene: 11. This CDR3 is 16 amino acids long. Germline V gene lookup returns CDR1 SGHRS and CDR2 YFSETQ. The CDR3 loop reads CASSLRQREGPGTQYF. The CDR3 DNA sequence: TGCGCCAGCAGCTTACGCCAGCGGGAGGGTCCGGGGACCCAGTACTTC.

The chain carries TRBV5-1 and TRBJ2-7; D is unclear. Per germline, CDR1 SGHRS and CDR2 YFSETQ. The CDR3 is made up of 11 amino acids. The V gene lost 7 bases and the J gene lost 5 bases, with 10 bases spanning the gap. The CDR3 DNA reads as TGCGCCAGCGCCGCCCGCGACGAGCAGTACTTC. This encodes CASAARDEQYF. Full variable domain (remainder filled in from reference TRBV5-1 and TRBJ2-7): KAGVTQTPRYLIKTRGQQVTLSCSPISGHRSVSWYQQTPGQGLQFLFEYFSETQRNKGNFPGRFSGRQFSNSRSEMNVSTLELGDSALYLCASAARDEQYFGPGTRLTVT.

This clonotype showed up many times. V gene TRBV11-2 combines with J gene TRBJ2-2; D is unresolved. CDR1 SGHAT and CDR2 FQNNGV come from the germline V gene. V dropped 7 bases and J dropped 4 bases, with 22 bases sitting between them. This CDR3 is 17 amino acids long. In DNA form, the CDR3 reads TGTGCCAGCAACCCTGGGTTCGGCAGGTCGAGCACCGGGGAGCTGTTTTTT. It is translated as CASNPGFGRSSTGELFF.

This clonotype was seen a handful of times. The V call is TRBV28, the J call TRBJ2-7; perhaps D is TRBD1 or TRBD2 (5 bases each). The V and J ends lost 3 bases and 7 bases respectively, with 16 bases between them. The germline gives CDR1 MDHEN, CDR2 SYDVKM. The CDR3 has 14 residues. This chain's CDR3 is CASSLPGPKREQYF. In DNA form, the CDR3 reads TGTGCCAGCAGTTTGCCGGGACCTAAGAGAGAGCAGTACTTC.

This clonotype was counted at least ten times. The CDR3 DNA sequence: TGTGCCAGCAGCCCCCTAGGCAGGGGCGGGAAGACCCAGTACTTC. It encodes CASSPLGRGGKTQYF. The genes are TRBV6-1 and TRBJ2-5; possibly TRBD1 or TRBD2 for D (6 bases each). Germline loops: CDR1 MNHNS, CDR2 SASEGT. V was trimmed by 6 bases and J by 6 bases, leaving 20 bases between them. The length of the CDR3 is 15 residues.

This clonotype was seen repeatedly, ten times or more. This chain uses TRBV7-8 with TRBJ2-7; the D gene is possibly TRBD1 (6 bases). From germline, CDR1 is SGHVS and CDR2 FQNEAQ. The CDR3 runs to 14 residues. Trimming stripped 6 bases from V and 2 bases from J, with 14 bases between. The CDR3 coding sequence is TGTGCCAGCAGTTTAAGACAGGTCACCTACGAGCAGTACTTC. Its translation is CASSLRQVTYEQYF. The full variable domain, completed using reference TRBV7-8 and TRBJ2-7, is GAGVSQSPRYKVAKRGQDVALRCDPISGHVSLFWYQQALGQGPEFLTYFQNEAQLDKSGLPSDRFFAERPEGSVSTLKIQRTQQEDSAVYLCASSLRQVTYEQYFGPGTRLTVT.

The chain combines TRBV3-1 with TRBJ2-1, with 9 bases fitting TRBD1. The V and J ends lost 7 bases and 8 bases, in that order; junction bases with no gene match: 9. Looked up from germline, CDR1 is LGHDT and CDR2 is YNNKEL (reference sequence). The CDR3 has 14 amino acids. CDR3 region: CASIQTGGGDEQFF. The CDR3 nucleotides read TGTGCCAGCATCCAGACAGGGGGGGGGGATGAGCAGTTCTTC.

The chain has TRBV6-2 or TRBV6-3 and TRBJ2-4; D is possibly TRBD1 (6 bases). The CDR3 sequence is 12 residues long. V was cut by 8 bases and J by 3 bases, with 8 bases left in between. The germline V gene encodes CDR1 MNHEY and CDR2 SVGEGT. Written as DNA, the CDR3 is TGTGCCAGCTCGGGACACAAAAACATTCAGTACTTC. Translating gives CASSGHKNIQYF.

This chain uses TRBV20-1 with TRBJ1-1; no clear D gene. Trimming left V 2 bases short and J 4 bases short, with 5 bases between. CDR3 size: 11 residues. From germline, CDR1 is DFQATT and CDR2 SNEGSKA (reference sequence). The CDR3 here is CSARSVTEAFF. The CDR3 region has the DNA TGCAGTGCTAGATCGGTCACTGAAGCTTTCTTT.

The chain employs TRBV12-3 or TRBV12-4 and TRBJ1-1; possible D gene TRBD1, 5 bases. This CDR3 comprises 15 residues. The V end lost 7 bases, the J end lost 0 bases, and 15 bases lay between the germline ends. CDR3 DNA sequence: TGTGCCAGCAACAGGCCGATGTATATGAACACTGAAGCTTTCTTT. Translating gives CASNRPMYMNTEAFF.

Many counts were recorded for this clonotype. This chain connects TRBV29-1 to TRBJ2-3; 13 bases map to TRBD2. V dropped 4 bases and J dropped 1; count of bases not matched to a gene: 11. This CDR3 contains 18 residues. Per germline, CDR1 SQVTM and CDR2 ANQGSEA. DNA of the CDR3: TGCAGCGTTGCCGATACGCCGGGACTAGCGGGGCGCACAGATACGCAGTATTTT. It is translated as CSVADTPGLAGRTDTQYF.

This clonotype was detected a few times. The chain uses TRBV29-1 and TRBJ2-3; possibly TRBD1 or TRBD2 for D (5 bases each). The germline V and J ends were trimmed by 3 bases and 5 bases, with 9 bases remaining between them. The CDR3 covers 12 residues. Germline V gives CDR1 SQVTM, CDR2 ANQGSEA. The CDR3 is CSVDRAGDTQYF. CDR3 DNA sequence: TGCAGCGTTGACAGGGCGGGAGATACGCAGTATTTT.

The rearrangement joins TRBV12-3 or TRBV12-4 to TRBJ2-7, with a possible D match to TRBD2 (6 bases). This CDR3 has 13 amino acids. V was pared by 8 bases and J by 3 bases, with 14 bases between. The CDR3 loop is CASGGIPDYEQYF. CDR3 bases: TGTGCCAGCGGCGGGATACCAGACTACGAGCAGTACTTC.

The sample holds many counts of this clonotype. J is TRBJ1-1 and V is TRBV12-3 or TRBV12-4; D unclear. The ends were cut back, 1 base at V and 4 bases at J, with 13 bases in the middle. This CDR3 has 15 residues. CDR3 DNA: TGTGCCAGCAGTTTAGGTGATACTAAGGGCACTGAAGCTTTCTTT. This sequence encodes CASSLGDTKGTEAFF.

The chain carries TRBV7-3 and TRBJ2-3; 13 positions agree with TRBD2. Germline CDR1 SGHTA, CDR2 FQGTGA. This CDR3 comprises 17 residues. J lost 1 base, V lost 6 bases, and 7 bases had no gene match. The CDR3 loop is CASRSPGLAGGTDTQYF. In nucleotides, the CDR3 is TGTGCCAGCAGATCACCCGGACTAGCGGGAGGCACAGATACGCAGTATTTT.

This clonotype came up a few times. V usage is TRBV7-9 and J usage is TRBJ2-1; D not resolved. The CDR3 sequence is 15 residues long. The germline CDR1 and CDR2 sequences are SEHNR and FQNEAQ (reference sequence). V shed 0 bases and J shed 2 bases, with 8 bases lying between them. The CDR3, as DNA: TGTGCCAGCAGCTTAGCGGGTGCCACCTACAATGAGCAGTTCTTC. Protein sequence: CASSLAGATYNEQFF.